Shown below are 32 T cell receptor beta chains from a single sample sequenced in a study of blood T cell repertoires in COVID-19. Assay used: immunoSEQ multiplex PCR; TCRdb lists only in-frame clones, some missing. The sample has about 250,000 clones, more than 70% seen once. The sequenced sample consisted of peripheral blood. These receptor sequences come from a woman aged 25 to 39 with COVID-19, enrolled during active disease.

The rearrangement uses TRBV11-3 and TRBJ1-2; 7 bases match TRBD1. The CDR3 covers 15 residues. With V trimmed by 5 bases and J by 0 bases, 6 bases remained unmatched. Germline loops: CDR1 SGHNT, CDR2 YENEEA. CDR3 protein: CASSIGTVTNYGYTF. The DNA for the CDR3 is TGTGCCAGCAGCATCGGGACAGTTACTAACTATGGCTACACCTTC.

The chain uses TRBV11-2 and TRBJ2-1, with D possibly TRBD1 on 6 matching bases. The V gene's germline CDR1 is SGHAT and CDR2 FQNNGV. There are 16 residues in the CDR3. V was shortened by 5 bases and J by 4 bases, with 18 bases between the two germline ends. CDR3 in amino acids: CASSPLLGAGYNEQFF. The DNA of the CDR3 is TGTGCCAGCAGCCCGTTGTTGGGGGCCGGGTACAATGAGCAGTTCTTC.

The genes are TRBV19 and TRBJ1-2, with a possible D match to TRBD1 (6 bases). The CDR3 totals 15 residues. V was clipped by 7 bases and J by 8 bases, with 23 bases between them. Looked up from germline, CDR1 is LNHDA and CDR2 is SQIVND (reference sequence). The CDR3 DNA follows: TGTGCCAGTACCTCAACGGGATTGGGGGCTGGGGGCTACACCTTC. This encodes CASTSTGLGAGGYTF.

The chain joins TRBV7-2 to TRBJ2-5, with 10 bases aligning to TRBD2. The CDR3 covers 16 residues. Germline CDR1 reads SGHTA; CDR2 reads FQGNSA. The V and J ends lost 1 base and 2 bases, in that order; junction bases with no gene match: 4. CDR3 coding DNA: TGTGCCAGCAGCTTAGATACTAGCGGGGCACAAGAGACCCAGTACTTC. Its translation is CASSLDTSGAQETQYF.

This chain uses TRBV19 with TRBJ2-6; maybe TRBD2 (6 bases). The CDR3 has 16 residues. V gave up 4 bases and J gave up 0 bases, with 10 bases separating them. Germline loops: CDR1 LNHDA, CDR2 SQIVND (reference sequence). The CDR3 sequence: CASSRRGSSGANVLTF. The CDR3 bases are TGTGCCAGTAGTAGGAGGGGAAGCTCTGGGGCCAACGTCCTGACTTTC.

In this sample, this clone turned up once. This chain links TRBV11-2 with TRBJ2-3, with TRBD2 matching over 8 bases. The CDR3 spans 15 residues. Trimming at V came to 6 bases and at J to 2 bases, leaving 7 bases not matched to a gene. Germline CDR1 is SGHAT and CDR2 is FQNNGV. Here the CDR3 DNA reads TGTGCCAGCAGAGCTACTAGCGGCGCCACAGATACGCAGTATTTT. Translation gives CASRATSGATDTQYF.

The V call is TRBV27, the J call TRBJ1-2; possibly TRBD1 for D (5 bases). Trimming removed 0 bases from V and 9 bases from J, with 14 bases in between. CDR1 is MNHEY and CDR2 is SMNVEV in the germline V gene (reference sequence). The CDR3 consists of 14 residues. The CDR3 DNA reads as TGTGCCAGCAGTTTATCGATAATTGGGGGGAGCTACACCTTC. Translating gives CASSLSIIGGSYTF.

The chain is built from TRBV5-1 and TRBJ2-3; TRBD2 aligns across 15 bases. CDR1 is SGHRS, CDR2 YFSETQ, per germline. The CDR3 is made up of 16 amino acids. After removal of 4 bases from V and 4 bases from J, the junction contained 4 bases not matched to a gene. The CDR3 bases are TGCGCCAGCAGCACAGGACTAGCGGGAGGGTCAGATACGCAGTATTTT. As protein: CASSTGLAGGSDTQYF.

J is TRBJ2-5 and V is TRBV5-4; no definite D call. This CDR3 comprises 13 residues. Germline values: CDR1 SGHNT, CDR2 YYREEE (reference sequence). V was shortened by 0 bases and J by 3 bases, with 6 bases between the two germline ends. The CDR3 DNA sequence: TGTGCCAGCAGCTTGGGCGTGAAAGAGACCCAGTACTTC. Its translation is CASSLGVKETQYF.

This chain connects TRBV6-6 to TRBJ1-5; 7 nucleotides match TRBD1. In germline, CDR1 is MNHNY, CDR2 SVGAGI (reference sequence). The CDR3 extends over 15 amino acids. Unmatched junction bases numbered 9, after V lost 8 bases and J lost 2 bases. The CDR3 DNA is TGTGCCAGCGGGGAGACAGGGATGGGCAATCAGCCCCAGCATTTT. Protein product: CASGETGMGNQPQHF.

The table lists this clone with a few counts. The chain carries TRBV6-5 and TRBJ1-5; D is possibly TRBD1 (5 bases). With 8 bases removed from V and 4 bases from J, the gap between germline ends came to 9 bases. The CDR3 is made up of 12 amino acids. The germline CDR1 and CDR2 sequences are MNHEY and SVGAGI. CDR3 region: CASSQGNQPQHF. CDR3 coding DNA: TGTGCCAGCTCTCAGGGAAATCAGCCCCAGCATTTT.

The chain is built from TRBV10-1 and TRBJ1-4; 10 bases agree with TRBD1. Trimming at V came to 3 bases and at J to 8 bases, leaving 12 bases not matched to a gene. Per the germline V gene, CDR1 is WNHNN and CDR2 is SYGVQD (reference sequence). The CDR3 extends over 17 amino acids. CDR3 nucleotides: TGCGCCAGCAGTGAAAAATTTGACAGGGGGCCGGGGGAAAAACTGTTTTTT. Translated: CASSEKFDRGPGEKLFF.

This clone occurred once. The CDR3 sequence: CAISDDPGLTNYGYTF. CDR3 DNA sequence: TGTGCCATCAGTGATGACCCAGGTTTGACTAACTATGGCTACACCTTC. The genes are TRBV10-3 and TRBJ1-2; D unclear. CDR3 length: 16 amino acids. The ends were cut back, 3 bases at V and 0 bases at J, with 14 bases in the middle. Germline-derived CDR1 and CDR2 are ENHRY and SYGVKD.

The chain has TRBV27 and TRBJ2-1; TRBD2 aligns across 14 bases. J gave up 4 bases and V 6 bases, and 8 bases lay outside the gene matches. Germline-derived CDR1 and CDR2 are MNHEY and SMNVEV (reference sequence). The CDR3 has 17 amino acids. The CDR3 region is CASSPGLAGGHYNEQFF. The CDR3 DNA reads TGTGCCAGCAGCCCAGGACTAGCGGGGGGTCATTACAATGAGCAGTTCTTC.

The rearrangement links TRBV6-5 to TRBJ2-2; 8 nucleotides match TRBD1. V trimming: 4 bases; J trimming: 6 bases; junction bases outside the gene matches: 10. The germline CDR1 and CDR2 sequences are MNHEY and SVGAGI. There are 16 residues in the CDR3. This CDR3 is CASSFRDRGGSGELFF. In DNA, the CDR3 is TGTGCCAGCAGTTTCCGTGACAGGGGTGGGTCCGGGGAGCTGTTTTTT.

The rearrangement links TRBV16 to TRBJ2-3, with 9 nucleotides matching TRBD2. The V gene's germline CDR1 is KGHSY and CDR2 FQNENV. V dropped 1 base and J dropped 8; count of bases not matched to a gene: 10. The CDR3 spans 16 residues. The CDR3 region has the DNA TGTGCCAGCAGCCAATTCTCTGGGCTAGCGGGAAGTACGCAGTATTTT. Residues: CASSQFSGLAGSTQYF. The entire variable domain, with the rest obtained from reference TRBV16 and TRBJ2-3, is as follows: GEEVAQTPKHLVRGEGQKAKLYCAPIKGHSYVFWYQQVLKNEFKFLISFQNENVFDETGMPKERFSAKCLPNSPCSLEIQATKLEDSAVYFCASSQFSGLAGSTQYFGPGTRLTVL.

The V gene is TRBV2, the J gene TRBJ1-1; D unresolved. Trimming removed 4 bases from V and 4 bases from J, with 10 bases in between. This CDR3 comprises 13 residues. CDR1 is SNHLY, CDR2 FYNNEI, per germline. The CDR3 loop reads CASSVIPGTEAFF. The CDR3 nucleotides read TGTGCCAGCAGTGTTATCCCGGGCACTGAAGCTTTCTTT.

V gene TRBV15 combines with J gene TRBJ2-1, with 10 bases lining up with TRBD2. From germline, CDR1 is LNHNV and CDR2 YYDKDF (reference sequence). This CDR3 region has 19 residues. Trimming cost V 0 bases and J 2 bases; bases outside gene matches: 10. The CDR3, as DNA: TGTGCCACCAGCAGAGAACCCCTATCGCTAGCGGGGGCCTACAATGAGCAGTTCTTC. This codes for CATSREPLSLAGAYNEQFF.

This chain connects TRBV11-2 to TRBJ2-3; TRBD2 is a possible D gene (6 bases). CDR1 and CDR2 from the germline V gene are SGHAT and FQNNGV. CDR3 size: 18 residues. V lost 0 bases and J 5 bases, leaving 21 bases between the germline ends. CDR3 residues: CASSLDRFMEGLKDTQYF. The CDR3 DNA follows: TGTGCCAGCAGCTTAGATCGTTTTATGGAGGGGTTGAAAGATACGCAGTATTTT. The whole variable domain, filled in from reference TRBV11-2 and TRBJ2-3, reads EAGVAQSPRYKIIEKRQSVAFWCNPISGHATLYWYQQILGQGPKLLIQFQNNGVVDDSQLPKDRFSAERLKGVDSTLKIQPAKLEDSAVYLCASSLDRFMEGLKDTQYFGPGTRLTVL.

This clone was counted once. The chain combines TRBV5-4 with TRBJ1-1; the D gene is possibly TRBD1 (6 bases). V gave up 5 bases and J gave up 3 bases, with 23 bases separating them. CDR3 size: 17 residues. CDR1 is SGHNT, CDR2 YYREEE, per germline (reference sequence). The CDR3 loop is CASRTHPGHSPYTEAFF. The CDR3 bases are TGTGCCAGCAGGACCCACCCGGGACACTCTCCATACACTGAAGCTTTCTTT.

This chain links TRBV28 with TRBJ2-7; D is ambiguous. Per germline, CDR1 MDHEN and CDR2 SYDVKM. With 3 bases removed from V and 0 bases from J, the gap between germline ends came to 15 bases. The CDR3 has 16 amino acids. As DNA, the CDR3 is TGTGCCAGCAGTTTCAGGTTCCTGGCGCGCTCCTACGAGCAGTACGTC. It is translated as CASSFRFLARSYEQYV.

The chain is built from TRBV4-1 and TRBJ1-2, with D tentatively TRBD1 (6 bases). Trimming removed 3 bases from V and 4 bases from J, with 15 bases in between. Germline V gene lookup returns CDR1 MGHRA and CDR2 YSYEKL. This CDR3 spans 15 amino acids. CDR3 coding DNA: TGCGCCAGCAGCCAGAAACAGGGTGGGGTCTATGGCTACACCTTC. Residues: CASSQKQGGVYGYTF.

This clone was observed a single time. CDR3 amino acids: CASSLVAGLAYRSYNEQFF. For the CDR3, the DNA is TGTGCCAGCAGCTTAGTTGCGGGCCTAGCGTACCGCTCCTACAATGAGCAGTTCTTC. The chain couples TRBV7-2 to TRBJ2-1; perhaps TRBD2 as D (6 bases). The CDR3 has 19 residues. Germline V lookup: CDR1 SGHTA, CDR2 FQGNSA. Between the trimmed V and J ends, which lost 1 base and 0 bases, there was a span of 19 bases.

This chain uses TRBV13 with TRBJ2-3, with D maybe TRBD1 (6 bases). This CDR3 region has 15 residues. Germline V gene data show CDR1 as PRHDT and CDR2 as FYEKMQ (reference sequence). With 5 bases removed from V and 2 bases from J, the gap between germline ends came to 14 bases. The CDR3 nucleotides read TGTGCCAGCAGCGAGGTGACAGGAGACACAGATACGCAGTATTTT. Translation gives CASSEVTGDTDTQYF.

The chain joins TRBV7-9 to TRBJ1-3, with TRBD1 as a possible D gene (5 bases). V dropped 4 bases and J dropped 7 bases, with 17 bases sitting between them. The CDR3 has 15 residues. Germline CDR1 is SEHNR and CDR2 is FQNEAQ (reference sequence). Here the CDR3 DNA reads TGTGCCAGCAGCTCCAGCGGGGGGTGGATGAACACCATATATTTT. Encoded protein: CASSSSGGWMNTIYF.

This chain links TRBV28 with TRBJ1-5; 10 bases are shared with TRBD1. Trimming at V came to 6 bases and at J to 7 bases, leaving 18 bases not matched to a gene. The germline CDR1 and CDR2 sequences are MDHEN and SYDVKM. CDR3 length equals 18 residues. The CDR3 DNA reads TGTGCCAGCAGGAGTACCACTATTCGACAGGGGGCAGGCCAGCCCCAGCATTTT. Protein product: CASRSTTIRQGAGQPQHF.

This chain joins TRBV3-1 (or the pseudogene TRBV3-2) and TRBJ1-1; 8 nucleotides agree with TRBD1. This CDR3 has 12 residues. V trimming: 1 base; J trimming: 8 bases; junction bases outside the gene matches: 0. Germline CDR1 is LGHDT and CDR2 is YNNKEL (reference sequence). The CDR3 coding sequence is TGTGCCAGCAGCCAAGGGACAGGGGAAGCTTTCTTT. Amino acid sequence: CASSQGTGEAFF.

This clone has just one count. CDR3 residues: CASSIATGNTEAFF. As DNA, the CDR3 is TGTGCCAGCAGCATTGCAACAGGGAACACTGAAGCTTTCTTT. V gene TRBV5-4 combines with J gene TRBJ1-1; possibly TRBD1 for D (5 bases). Trimming removed 4 bases at V and 1 base at J, with 11 bases between. Looked up from germline, CDR1 is SGHNT and CDR2 is YYREEE (reference sequence). This CDR3 contains 14 residues.

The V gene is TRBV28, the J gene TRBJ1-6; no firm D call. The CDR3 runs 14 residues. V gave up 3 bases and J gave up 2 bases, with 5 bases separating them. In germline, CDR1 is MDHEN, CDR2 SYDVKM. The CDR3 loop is CASSLAPYNSPLHF. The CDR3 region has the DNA TGTGCCAGCAGTTTGGCACCCTATAATTCACCCCTCCACTTT.

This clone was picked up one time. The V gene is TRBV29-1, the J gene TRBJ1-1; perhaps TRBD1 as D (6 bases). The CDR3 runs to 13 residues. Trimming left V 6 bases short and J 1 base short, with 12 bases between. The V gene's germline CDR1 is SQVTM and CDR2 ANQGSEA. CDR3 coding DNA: TGCAGCGTGAGGACAGTATGGAACACTGAAGCTTTCTTT. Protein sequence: CSVRTVWNTEAFF.

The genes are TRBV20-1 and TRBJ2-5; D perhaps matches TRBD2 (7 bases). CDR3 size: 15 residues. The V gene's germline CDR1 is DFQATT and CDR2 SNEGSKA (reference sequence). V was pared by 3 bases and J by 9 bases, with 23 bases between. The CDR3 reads CSASPTGGLRGAQYF. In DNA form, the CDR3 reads TGCAGTGCTAGTCCAACGGGGGGCCTCCGAGGGGCCCAGTACTTC.

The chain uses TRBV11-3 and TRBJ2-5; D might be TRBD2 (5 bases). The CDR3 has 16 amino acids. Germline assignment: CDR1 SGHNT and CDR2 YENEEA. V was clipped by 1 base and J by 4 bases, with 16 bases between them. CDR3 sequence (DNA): TGTGCCAGCAGCTTAGGCGCGGGCCGTCAAAGAGAGACCCAGTACTTC. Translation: CASSLGAGRQRETQYF.